This T cell receptor beta chain is drawn from a study of T cells after yellow fever vaccination (dated 2019 in TCRdb). Study-wide context: The SMART-Seq v4 Ultra Low Input RNA kit was used to prepare libraries from fractions with low cell numbers. Bulk TCR alpha and beta repertoires were sequenced longitudinally to track T-cell clones before and after primary and booster YFV17D yellow fever vaccination. Two healthy male donors, one aged 18 to 29 and one aged 30 to 40 years, made up the cohort. Blood samples were taken at several timepoints before and after primary and secondary immunization, and bulk PBMC replicates and cell subsets were isolated.

TCR cDNA was made using 5'RACE template switching, a step that added a universal primer site and unique molecular identifiers. Priming for cDNA synthesis came from both the TCR alpha and TCR beta constant segments. Library amplification involved two PCR steps, and the second step added sample barcodes and sequencing adapters. Sequencing of libraries was performed on Illumina HiSeq 2500 (2x100 bp) or NovaSeq (2x150 bp). In the paper's pipeline: Demultiplexing of reads and collapsing into UMI consensus sequences were performed with MIGEC, and V(D)J alignment was carried out with MiXCR. Vaccine-responding clonotypes were identified with edgeR using replicate PBMC samples, with FDR below 0.01 and a log2 fold change above 5 up to day 15 being required. Each bulk clonotype was labeled CD4 or CD8 based on which sequenced repertoire, CD4 or CD8, contained the clonotype at higher abundance. TCRdb trimmed the raw reads at Q25, called clones with MiXCR and kept productive beta chains. Entries are consolidated by CDR3 protein sequence, retaining the most common genes and DNA. The V and J calls shown here were made by TCRdb, not taken from the authors' results. For this sample the table gives 500,000 to 700,000 distinct CDR3 sequences, of which 15% to 20% were detected only once. 14% of the sample goes to the ten largest clones.

About this clonotype itself: Its antigen is not yet known. No base quality values were provided; no much bigger clone lies one nucleotide off.

The sample's treatment or condition label, decoded: live attenuated yellow fever vaccine strain. At each blood-draw timepoint, two biological replicates of bulk PBMCs were collected. PBMCs were isolated from peripheral blood using a standard Ficoll-Paque protocol. RNA was extracted with TriZol from bulk PBMCs, CD4 and CD8 fractions, and dextramer-positive and dextramer-negative fractions. The paper as a whole reports these results and caveats: Computational filtering was needed because FACS-sorted repertoires could contain abundant contaminating clonotypes from the bulk population. Because only a couple of donors were included in the study, the extent to which the findings can be generalized is limited. A small share of clonotypes occurred in both CD4 and CD8 compartments, likely arising from convergent recombination. After the booster, most of the clones that had expanded following primary vaccination were detected again (roughly 96% of CD4 and around 90% of CD8), which suggests that memory was broadly maintained. Compared with the primary T-cell response, the secondary T-cell response was weaker but faster, peaking on day 5 rather than day 15.

The sample was PBMCs, taken 15 days after the yellow fever booster vaccination. This receptor was taken from a man aged 30 to 39 who received the YFV17D yellow fever vaccine.

The base sequence is TGCGCCAGCAGCGGCGGGACAGATATCCAAGAGACCCAGTACTTC. It codes for CASSGGTDIQETQYF. This chain is built from TRBV5-1 and TRBJ2-5; the D gene is possibly TRBD1, with 7 bases matching. The CDR3 spans 15 residues, from the cysteine through the phenylalanine. CDR3 DNA only is kept here, 45 bases in frame from base 1. The CDR1 and CDR2 encoded by the germline V gene are SGHRS and YFSETQ. Between the V and J ends, shortened by 4 bases and 1 base respectively, the junction contains 14 bases.